The 17 T cell receptor beta chains in this list originate from one sample, sequenced in a study of shared clonotypes between healthy human individuals. TCRdb keeps only in-frame clones here, not all; method: immunoSEQ multiplex PCR. The sample shows around 1.6 million clones, 98% of them seen only once. Sequencing was performed on naive CD4+ T cells sorted from blood. The subset was: CD45RA+ positively selected. These receptors originate from a man under 40 in good health.

This sequence joins TRBV10-3 and TRBJ2-7; TRBD2 is a possible D gene (6 bases). V dropped 9 bases and J dropped 5 bases, with 14 bases sitting between them. The germline V gene has CDR1 ENHRY and CDR2 SYGVKD. This CDR3 comprises 12 residues. The CDR3 sequence: CAISDGGHEQYF. In DNA form, the CDR3 reads TGTGCCATTAGCGACGGAGGGCACGAGCAGTACTTC.

This clone was seen a single time. The chain uses TRBV11-2 and TRBJ2-7, with D possibly TRBD2 on 5 matching bases. V was pared by 6 bases and J by 2 bases, with 17 bases between. The CDR3 runs to 15 residues. CDR1 SGHAT and CDR2 FQNNGV come from the germline V gene. The CDR3 reads CASSRFGKGAYEQYF. The CDR3 coding sequence is TGTGCCAGCAGTCGGTTCGGGAAGGGAGCCTACGAGCAGTACTTC.

V and J are TRBV6-5 and TRBJ1-1; D remains ambiguous. Deletions cut 8 bases from V and 6 bases from J, with 10 bases between. The CDR3 is 11 amino acids. In germline, CDR1 is MNHEY, CDR2 SVGAGI. The CDR3 DNA sequence: TGTGCCAGCGAGTGGAAGGCTGAAGCTTTCTTT. Amino acid sequence: CASEWKAEAFF.

Worth noting for this clone: The sample contains more than one DNA sequence encoding this CDR3. J is TRBJ2-3 and V is TRBV5-4, with TRBD2 matching over 10 bases. The CDR3 has 16 amino acids. Germline V lookup: CDR1 SGHNT, CDR2 YYREEE (reference sequence). V was pared by 1 base and J by 0 bases, with 2 bases of the junction left unmatched. CDR3 loop: CASSLRTSGSTDTQYF. CDR3 DNA sequence: TGTGCCAGCAGCTTGCGGACTAGCGGTAGCACAGATACGCAGTATTTT.

The chain combines TRBV6-1 with TRBJ2-7; TRBD2 aligns across 8 bases. This CDR3 has 14 residues. The ends lost 6 bases at V and 4 bases at J; junction bases unmatched: 8. Per the germline V gene, CDR1 is MNHNS and CDR2 is SASEGT. CDR3 in DNA: TGTGCCAGCAGCGGACTCGTAGCGGGATACGAGCAGTACTTC. Encoded protein: CASSGLVAGYEQYF.

This chain connects TRBV11-2 to TRBJ1-2; weak D call: TRBD1 (6 bases). V shed 5 bases and J shed 3 bases, with 13 bases lying between them. The CDR3 is 14 residues long. CDR1 is SGHAT and CDR2 is FQNNGV in the germline V gene. This CDR3 reads CASSQDRSDYGYTF. Here the CDR3 DNA reads TGTGCCAGCAGCCAGGACAGATCTGACTATGGCTACACCTTC.

This chain uses TRBV7-3 with TRBJ2-2; TRBD1 is a possible D gene (5 bases). Germline lookup yields CDR1 SGHTA and CDR2 FQGTGA. V was pared by 8 bases and J by 6 bases, with 10 bases between. CDR3 length equals 12 residues. The CDR3 DNA is TGTGCCAGCGCCGCAGGGCCCGGGGAGCTGTTTTTT. Translating it yields CASAAGPGELFF.

V is TRBV5-5 and J is TRBJ2-7, with 7 bases aligning to TRBD1. The germline V gene encodes CDR1 SGHKS and CDR2 YYEKEE (reference sequence). The CDR3 contains 15 residues. The V and J ends lost 0 bases and 2 bases, in that order; junction bases with no gene match: 5. CDR3 protein: CASSLDGTVPYEQYF. The CDR3 DNA reads TGTGCCAGCAGCTTGGACGGGACAGTTCCCTACGAGCAGTACTTC.

The rearrangement joins TRBV25-1 to TRBJ2-7; D perhaps matches TRBD1 (5 bases). The CDR3 contains 14 residues. Trimming left V 2 bases short and J 6 bases short, with 14 bases between. Germline values: CDR1 MGHDK, CDR2 SYGVNS. DNA of the CDR3: TGTGCCAGCAGTGAACGTGGCAACAGGTTCGAGCAGTACTTC. This gives the protein CASSERGNRFEQYF.

The rearrangement joins TRBV4-2 to TRBJ2-2, with 11 bases identical to TRBD2. Germline CDR1 reads LGHNA; CDR2 reads YNFKEQ. V shed 0 bases and J 0 bases; nucleotides not matched to a gene: 3. The CDR3 totals 18 residues. The chain's CDR3 is CASSQDGTSGTNTGELFF. As DNA, the CDR3 is TGTGCCAGCAGCCAAGACGGGACTAGCGGAACGAACACCGGGGAGCTGTTTTTT.

CDR3 sequence reads: CASSLEPQAEQYF. CDR3 DNA sequence: TGCGCCAGCAGCTTGGAGCCGCAGGCGGAGCAGTACTTC. The rearrangement links TRBV5-1 to TRBJ2-7; no clear D. Germline assignment: CDR1 SGHRS and CDR2 YFSETQ. Trimming took off 0 bases at V and 7 bases at J, with 11 bases between the two ends. This CDR3 comprises 13 residues.

This chain connects TRBV29-1 to TRBJ2-5; the D gene is possibly TRBD1 (5 bases). V was trimmed by 6 bases and J by 5 bases, leaving 13 bases between them. This CDR3 is 12 amino acids long. The germline gives CDR1 SQVTM, CDR2 ANQGSEA. CDR3 residues: CSVGAVSETQYF. CDR3 DNA sequence: TGCAGCGTAGGGGCCGTTTCTGAGACCCAGTACTTC.

A word on this clone: The sample contains more than one DNA sequence encoding this CDR3. The chain employs TRBV9 and TRBJ2-7, with D possibly being TRBD2 (5 bases). Germline values: CDR1 SGDLS, CDR2 YYNGEE. The V gene lost 0 bases and the J gene lost 3 bases, with 10 bases spanning the gap. There are 14 residues in the CDR3. Here the CDR3 DNA reads TGTGCCAGCAGCGTAGGAGGGAAAGGCTACGAGCAGTACTTC. It encodes CASSVGGKGYEQYF.

The chain couples TRBV28 to TRBJ2-7; D possibly corresponds to TRBD2 (6 bases). Germline CDR1 and CDR2: MDHEN and SYDVKM. V gave up 6 bases and J gave up 3 bases, with 24 bases separating them. There are 17 residues in the CDR3. The CDR3 nucleotides are TGTGCCAGCAGCTTGCCGGGCCGCGGGACCACAAGCTACGAGCAGTACTTC. Translation: CASSLPGRGTTSYEQYF.

This clone was picked up one time. J is TRBJ1-4 and V is TRBV5-1; 12 bases match TRBD1. The V segment lost 4 bases and the J segment 8 bases; nucleotides outside the gene matches: 6. The CDR3 has 15 residues. Germline V lookup: CDR1 SGHRS, CDR2 YFSETQ. Here the CDR3 reads CASSTGTGGEEKLFF. CDR3 nucleotides: TGCGCCAGCAGCACCGGGACAGGGGGCGAGGAAAAACTGTTTTTT.

This clone has only one observation. The chain employs TRBV5-1 and TRBJ2-3; D gene ambiguous. This CDR3 has 15 residues. Trimming pared 1 base from V and 1 base from J, leaving 10 bases between. Germline CDR1 is SGHRS and CDR2 is YFSETQ. The CDR3 region has the DNA TGCGCCAGCAGCTTGTTGGGGTTGGGCACAGATACGCAGTATTTT. The encoded protein is CASSLLGLGTDTQYF.

This chain links TRBV27 with TRBJ2-1; 10 nucleotides align to TRBD1. V dropped 4 bases and J dropped 6; count of bases not matched to a gene: 9. This CDR3 region has 16 residues. Germline loops: CDR1 MNHEY, CDR2 SMNVEV (reference sequence). The CDR3 DNA reads TGTGCCAGCAGTTCGACCGGGACAGGGGCCCTCAATGAGCAGTTCTTC. Residues: CASSSTGTGALNEQFF.